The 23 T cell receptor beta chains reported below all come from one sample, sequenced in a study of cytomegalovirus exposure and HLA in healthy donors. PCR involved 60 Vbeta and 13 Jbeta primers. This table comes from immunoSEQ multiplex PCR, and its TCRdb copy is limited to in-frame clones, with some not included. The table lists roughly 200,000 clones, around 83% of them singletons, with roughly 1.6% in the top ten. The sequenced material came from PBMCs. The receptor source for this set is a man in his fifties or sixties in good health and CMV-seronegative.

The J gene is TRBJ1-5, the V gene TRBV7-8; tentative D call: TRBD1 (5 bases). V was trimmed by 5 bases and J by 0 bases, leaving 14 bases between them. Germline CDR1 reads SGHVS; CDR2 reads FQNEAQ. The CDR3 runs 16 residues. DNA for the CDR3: TGTGCCAGCAGCCTCCGGGACTCCATTAGCAATCAGCCCCAGCATTTT. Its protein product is CASSLRDSISNQPQHF.

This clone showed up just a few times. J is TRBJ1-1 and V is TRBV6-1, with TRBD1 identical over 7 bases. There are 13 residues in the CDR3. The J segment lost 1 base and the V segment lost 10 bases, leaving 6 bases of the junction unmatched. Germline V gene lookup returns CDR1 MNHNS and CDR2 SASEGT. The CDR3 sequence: CAISQGRNTEAFF. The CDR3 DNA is TGTGCCATATCACAGGGGCGGAACACTGAAGCTTTCTTT.

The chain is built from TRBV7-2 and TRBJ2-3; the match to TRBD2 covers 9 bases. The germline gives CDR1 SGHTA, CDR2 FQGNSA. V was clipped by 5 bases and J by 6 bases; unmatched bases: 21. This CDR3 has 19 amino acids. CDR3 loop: CASSPTPLLPSGRQDTQYF. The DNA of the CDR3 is TGTGCCAGCAGCCCCACACCGCTACTCCCGAGCGGGAGGCAGGATACGCAGTATTTT.

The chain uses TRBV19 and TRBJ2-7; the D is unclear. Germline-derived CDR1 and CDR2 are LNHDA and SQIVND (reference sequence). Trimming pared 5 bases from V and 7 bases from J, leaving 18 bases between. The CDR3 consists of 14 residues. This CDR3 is CASSVDSPLGEQYF. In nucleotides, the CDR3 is TGTGCCAGTAGTGTCGACTCCCCCCTCGGGGAGCAGTACTTC.

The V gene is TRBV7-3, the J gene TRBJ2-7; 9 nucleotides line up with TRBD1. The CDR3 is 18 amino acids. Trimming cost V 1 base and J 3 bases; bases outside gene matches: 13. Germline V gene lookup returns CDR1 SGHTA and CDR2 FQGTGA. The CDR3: CASSLKAGQGPLVYEQYF. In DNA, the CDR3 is TGTGCCAGCAGCTTAAAAGCGGGACAGGGTCCCCTAGTCTACGAGCAGTACTTC.

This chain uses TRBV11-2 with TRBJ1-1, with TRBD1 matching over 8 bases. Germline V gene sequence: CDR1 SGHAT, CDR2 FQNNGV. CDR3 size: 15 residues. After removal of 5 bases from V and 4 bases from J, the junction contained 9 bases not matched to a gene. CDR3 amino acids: CASSPPRGRFTEAFF. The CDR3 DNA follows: TGTGCCAGCAGCCCACCCAGGGGGCGATTCACTGAAGCTTTCTTT.

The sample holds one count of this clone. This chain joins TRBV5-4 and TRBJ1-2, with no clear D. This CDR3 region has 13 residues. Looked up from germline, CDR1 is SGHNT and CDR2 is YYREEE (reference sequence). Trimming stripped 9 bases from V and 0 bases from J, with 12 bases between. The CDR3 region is CATGVGTNYGYTF. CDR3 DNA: TGTGCCACCGGGGTGGGCACTAACTATGGCTACACCTTC. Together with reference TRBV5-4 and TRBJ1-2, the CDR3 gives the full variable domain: ETGVTQSPTHLIKTRGQQVTLRCSSQSGHNTVSWYQQALGQGPQFIFQYYREEENGRGNFPPRFSGLQFPNYSSELNVNALELDDSALYLCATGVGTNYGYTFGSGTRLTVV.

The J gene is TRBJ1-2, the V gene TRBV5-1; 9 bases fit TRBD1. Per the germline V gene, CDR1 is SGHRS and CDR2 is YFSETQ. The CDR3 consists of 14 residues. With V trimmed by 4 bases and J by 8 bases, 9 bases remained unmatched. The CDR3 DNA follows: TGCGCCAGCAGCAAAGGACAGGGGCTTTGGGGCTACACCTTC. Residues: CASSKGQGLWGYTF. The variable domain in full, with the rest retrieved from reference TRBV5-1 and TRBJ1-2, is KAGVTQTPRYLIKTRGQQVTLSCSPISGHRSVSWYQQTPGQGLQFLFEYFSETQRNKGNFPGRFSGRQFSNSRSEMNVSTLELGDSALYLCASSKGQGLWGYTFGSGTRLTVV.

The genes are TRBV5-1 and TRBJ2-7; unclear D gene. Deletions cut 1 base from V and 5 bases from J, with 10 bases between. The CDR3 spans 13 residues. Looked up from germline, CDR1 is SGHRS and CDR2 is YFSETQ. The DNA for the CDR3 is TGCGCCAGCAGCTTGCTGTACATGGACGAGCAGTACTTC. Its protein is CASSLLYMDEQYF.

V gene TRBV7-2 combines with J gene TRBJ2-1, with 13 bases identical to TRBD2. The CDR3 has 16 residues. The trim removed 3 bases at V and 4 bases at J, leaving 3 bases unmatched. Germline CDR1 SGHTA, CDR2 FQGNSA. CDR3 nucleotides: TGTGCCAGCAGCTTGCCGGGACTAGCGGGATACAATGAGCAGTTCTTC. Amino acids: CASSLPGLAGYNEQFF.

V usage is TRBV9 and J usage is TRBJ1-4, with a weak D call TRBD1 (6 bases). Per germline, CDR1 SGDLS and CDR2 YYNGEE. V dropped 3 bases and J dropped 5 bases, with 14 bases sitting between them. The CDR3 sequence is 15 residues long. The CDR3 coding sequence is TGTGCCAGCAGCGATACAGGGCAGAGGAATGAAAAACTGTTTTTT. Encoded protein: CASSDTGQRNEKLFF.

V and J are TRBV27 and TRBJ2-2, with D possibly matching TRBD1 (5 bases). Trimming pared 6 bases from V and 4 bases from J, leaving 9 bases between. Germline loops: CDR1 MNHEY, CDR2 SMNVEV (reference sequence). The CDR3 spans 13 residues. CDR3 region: CASRQTATGELFF. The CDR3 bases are TGTGCCAGCAGGCAGACAGCCACCGGGGAGCTGTTTTTT.

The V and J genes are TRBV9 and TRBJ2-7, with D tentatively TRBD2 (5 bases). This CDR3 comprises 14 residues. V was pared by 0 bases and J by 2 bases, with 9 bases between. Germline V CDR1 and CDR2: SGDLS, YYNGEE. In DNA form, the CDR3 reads TGTGCCAGCAGCGTAGATGAGGGCCCCTACGAGCAGTACTTC. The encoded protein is CASSVDEGPYEQYF.

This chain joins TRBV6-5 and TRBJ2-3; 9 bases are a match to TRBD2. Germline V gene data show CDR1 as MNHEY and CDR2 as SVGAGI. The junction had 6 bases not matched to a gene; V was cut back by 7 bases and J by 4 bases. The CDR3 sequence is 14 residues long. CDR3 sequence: CASKSGGTPDTQYF. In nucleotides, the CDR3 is TGTGCCAGCAAAAGCGGGGGGACCCCAGATACGCAGTATTTT.

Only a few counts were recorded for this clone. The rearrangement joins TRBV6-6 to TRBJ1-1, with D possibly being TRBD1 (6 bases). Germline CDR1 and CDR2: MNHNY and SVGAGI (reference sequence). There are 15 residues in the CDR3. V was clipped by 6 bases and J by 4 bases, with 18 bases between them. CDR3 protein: CASSPPRGEGTEAFF. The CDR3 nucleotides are TGTGCCAGCAGCCCCCCAAGGGGGGAGGGCACTGAAGCTTTCTTT.

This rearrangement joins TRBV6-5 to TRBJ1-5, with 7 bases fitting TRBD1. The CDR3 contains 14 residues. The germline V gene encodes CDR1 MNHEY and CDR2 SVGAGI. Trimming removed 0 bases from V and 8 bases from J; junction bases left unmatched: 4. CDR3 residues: CASSYSTGAKPQHF. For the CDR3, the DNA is TGTGCCAGCAGTTACTCTACAGGGGCGAAGCCCCAGCATTTT.

In DNA, the CDR3 is TGTGCCAGCAGCTTGATTAGGTCAGGGGGCACTAATACGCAGTATTTT. This sequence encodes CASSLIRSGGTNTQYF. V and J are TRBV11-2 and TRBJ2-3, with 8 bases matching TRBD1. V lost 3 bases and J lost 7; bases outside the gene matches: 12. The CDR3 loop spans 16 amino acids. Per the germline V gene, CDR1 is SGHAT and CDR2 is FQNNGV.

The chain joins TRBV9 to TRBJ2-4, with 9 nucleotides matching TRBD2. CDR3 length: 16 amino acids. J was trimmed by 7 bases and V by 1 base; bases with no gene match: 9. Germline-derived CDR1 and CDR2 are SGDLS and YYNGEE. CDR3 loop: CASSVSQAAGGNIQYF. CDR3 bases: TGTGCCAGCAGCGTATCTCAGGCAGCGGGAGGCAACATTCAGTACTTC.

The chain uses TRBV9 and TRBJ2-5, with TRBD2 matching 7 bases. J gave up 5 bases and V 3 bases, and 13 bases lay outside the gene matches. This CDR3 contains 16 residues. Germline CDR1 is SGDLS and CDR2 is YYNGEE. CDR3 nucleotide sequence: TGTGCCAGCAGCGAGGGACTACCCCTTGCCGAGGAGACCCAGTACTTC. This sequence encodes CASSEGLPLAEETQYF.

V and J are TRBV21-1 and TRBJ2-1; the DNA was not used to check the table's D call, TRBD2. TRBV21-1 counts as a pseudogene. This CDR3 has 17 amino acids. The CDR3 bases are TGTGCCAGCAGCCCCCCGGGAACTAGCGGGAGGTGGAGTGAGCAGTTCTTC. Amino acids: CASSPPGTSGRWSEQFF.

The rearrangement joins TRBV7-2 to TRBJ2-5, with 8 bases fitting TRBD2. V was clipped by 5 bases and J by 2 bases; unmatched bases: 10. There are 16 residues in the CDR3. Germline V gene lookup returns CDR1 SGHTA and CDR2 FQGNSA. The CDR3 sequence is CASSGRGGSGQETQYF. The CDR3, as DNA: TGTGCCAGCAGCGGCCGGGGGGGGAGCGGACAAGAGACCCAGTACTTC.

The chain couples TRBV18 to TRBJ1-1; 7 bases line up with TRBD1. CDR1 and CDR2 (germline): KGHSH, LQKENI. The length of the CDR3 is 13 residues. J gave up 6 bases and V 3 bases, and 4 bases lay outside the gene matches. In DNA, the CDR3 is TGTGCCAGCTCACCCGACAGGGAGGCTGAAGCTTTCTTT. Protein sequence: CASSPDREAEAFF. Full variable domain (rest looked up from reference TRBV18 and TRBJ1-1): NAGVMQNPRHLVRRRGQEARLRCSPMKGHSHVYWYRQLPEEGLKFMVYLQKENIIDESGMPKERFSAEFPKEGPSILRIQQVVRGDSAAYFCASSPDREAEAFFGQGTRLTVV.

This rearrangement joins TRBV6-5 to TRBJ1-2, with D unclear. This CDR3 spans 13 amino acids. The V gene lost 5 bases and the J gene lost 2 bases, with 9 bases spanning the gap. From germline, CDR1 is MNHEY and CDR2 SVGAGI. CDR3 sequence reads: CASSENSNYGYTF. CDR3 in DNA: TGTGCCAGCAGTGAAAACAGCAACTATGGCTACACCTTC.